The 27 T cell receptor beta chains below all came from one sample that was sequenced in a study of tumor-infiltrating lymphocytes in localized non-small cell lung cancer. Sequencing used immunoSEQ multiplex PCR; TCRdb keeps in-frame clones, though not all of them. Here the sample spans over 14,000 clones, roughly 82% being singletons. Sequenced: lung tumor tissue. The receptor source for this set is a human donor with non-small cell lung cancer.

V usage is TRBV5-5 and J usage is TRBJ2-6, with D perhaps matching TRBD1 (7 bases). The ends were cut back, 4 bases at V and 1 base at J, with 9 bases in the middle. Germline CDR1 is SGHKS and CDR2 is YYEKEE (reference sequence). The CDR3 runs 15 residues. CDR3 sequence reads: CASSPGGSGANVLTF. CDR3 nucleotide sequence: TGTGCCAGCAGCCCAGGGGGGTCTGGGGCCAACGTCCTGACTTTC.

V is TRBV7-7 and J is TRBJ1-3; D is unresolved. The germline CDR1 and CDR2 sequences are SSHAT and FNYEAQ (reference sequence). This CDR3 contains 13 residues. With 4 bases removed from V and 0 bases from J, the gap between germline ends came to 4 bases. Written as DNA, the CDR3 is TGTGCCAGCAGCTCGGACTCTGGAAACACCATATATTTT. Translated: CASSSDSGNTIYF.

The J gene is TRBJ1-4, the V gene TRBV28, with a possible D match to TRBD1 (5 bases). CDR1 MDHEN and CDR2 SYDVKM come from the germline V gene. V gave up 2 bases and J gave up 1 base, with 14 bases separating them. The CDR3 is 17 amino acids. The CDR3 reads CASSLEYGAQTNEKLFF. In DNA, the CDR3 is TGTGCCAGCAGTTTAGAGTACGGGGCTCAAACTAATGAAAAACTGTTTTTT.

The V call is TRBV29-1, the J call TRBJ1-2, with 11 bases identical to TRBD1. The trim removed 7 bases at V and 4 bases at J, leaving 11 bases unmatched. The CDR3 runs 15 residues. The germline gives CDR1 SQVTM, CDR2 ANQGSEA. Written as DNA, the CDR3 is TGCAGCGGTATAACCGGGACAGGGGGAGGCTATGGCTACACCTTC. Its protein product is CSGITGTGGGYGYTF. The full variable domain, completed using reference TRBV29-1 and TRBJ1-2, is SAVISQKPSRDICQRGTSLTIQCQVDSQVTMMFWYRQQPGQSLTLIATANQGSEATYESGFVIDKFPISRPNLTFSTLTVSNMSPEDSSIYLCSGITGTGGGYGYTFGSGTRLTVV.

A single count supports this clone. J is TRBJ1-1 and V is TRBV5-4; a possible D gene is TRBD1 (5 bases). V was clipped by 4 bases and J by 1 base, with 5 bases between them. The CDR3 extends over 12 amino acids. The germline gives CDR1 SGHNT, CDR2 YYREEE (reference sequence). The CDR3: CASSTGNTEAFF. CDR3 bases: TGTGCCAGCAGCACAGGGAACACTGAAGCTTTCTTT.

CDR3 residues: CASSQGPTGIAFF. Written as DNA, the CDR3 is TGTGCCAGCAGCCAAGGCCCAACAGGGATAGCTTTCTTT. The chain is built from TRBV4-2 and TRBJ1-1, with D perhaps matching TRBD1 (6 bases). Trimming took off 1 base at V and 10 bases at J, with 13 bases between the two ends. CDR3 length equals 13 residues. Looked up from germline, CDR1 is LGHNA and CDR2 is YNFKEQ.

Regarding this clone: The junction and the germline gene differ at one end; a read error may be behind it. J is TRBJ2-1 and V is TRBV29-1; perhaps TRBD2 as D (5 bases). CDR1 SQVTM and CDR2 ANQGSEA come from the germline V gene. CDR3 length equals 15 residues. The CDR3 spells CSAERDSYAGNEQFF. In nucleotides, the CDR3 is TGCAGCGCTGAAAGGGATTCGTACGCGGGCAATGAGCAGTTCTTC.

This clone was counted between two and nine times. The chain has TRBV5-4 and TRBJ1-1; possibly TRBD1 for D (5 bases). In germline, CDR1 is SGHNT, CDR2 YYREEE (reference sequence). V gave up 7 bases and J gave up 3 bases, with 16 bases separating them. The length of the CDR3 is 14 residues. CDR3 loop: CASGPGSYHTEAFF. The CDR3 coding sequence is TGTGCCAGCGGACCAGGGTCGTATCACACTGAAGCTTTCTTT.

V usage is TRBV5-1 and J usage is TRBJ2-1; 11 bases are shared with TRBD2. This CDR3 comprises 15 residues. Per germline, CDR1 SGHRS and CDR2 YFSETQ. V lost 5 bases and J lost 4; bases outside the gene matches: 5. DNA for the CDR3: TGCGCCAGCAGTGCCGGGACTAGCGGATACAATGAGCAGTTCTTC. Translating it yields CASSAGTSGYNEQFF.

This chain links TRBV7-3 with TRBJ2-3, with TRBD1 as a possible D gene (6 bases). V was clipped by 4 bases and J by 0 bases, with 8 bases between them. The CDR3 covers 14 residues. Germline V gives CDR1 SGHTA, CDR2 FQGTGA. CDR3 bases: TGTGCCAGCAGCTCGACAGGAAGCACAGATACGCAGTATTTT. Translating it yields CASSSTGSTDTQYF. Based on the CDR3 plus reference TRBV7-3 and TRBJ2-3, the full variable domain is GAGVSQTPSNKVTEKGKYVELRCDPISGHTALYWYRQSLGQGPEFLIYFQGTGAADDSGLPNDRFFAVRPEGSVSTLKIQRTERGDSAVYLCASSSTGSTDTQYFGPGTRLTVL.

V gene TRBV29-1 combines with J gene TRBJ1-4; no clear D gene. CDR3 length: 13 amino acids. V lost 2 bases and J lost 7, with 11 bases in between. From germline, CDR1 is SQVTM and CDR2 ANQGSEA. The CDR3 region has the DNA TGCAGCGTTGAAACGGGGAGTGCTGAAAAACTGTTTTTT. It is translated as CSVETGSAEKLFF.

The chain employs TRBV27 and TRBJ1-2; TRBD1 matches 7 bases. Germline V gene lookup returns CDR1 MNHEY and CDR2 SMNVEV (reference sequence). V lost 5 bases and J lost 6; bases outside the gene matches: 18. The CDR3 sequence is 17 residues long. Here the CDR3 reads CASSNRDRLASGDGYTF. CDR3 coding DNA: TGTGCCAGCAGTAACCGGGACAGATTAGCTAGCGGGGATGGCTACACCTTC.

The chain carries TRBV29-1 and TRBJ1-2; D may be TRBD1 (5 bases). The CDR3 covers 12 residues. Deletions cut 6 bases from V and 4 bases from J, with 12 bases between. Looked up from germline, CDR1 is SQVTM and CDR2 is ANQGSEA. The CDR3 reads CSVETTVYGYTF. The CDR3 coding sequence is TGCAGCGTCGAAACGACAGTCTATGGCTACACCTTC.

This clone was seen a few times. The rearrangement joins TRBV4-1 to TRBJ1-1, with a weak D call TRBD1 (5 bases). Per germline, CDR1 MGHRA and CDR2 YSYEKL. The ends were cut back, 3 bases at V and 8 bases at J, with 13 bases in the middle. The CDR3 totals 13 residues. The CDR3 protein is CASSHLGVDEAFF. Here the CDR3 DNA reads TGCGCCAGCAGCCATCTAGGGGTGGACGAAGCTTTCTTT.

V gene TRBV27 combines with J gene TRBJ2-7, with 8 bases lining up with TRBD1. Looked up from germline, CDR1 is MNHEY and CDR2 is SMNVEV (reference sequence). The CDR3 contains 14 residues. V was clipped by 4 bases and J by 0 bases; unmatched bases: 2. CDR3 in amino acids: CASSWTGISYEQYF. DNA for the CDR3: TGTGCCAGCAGTTGGACAGGGATCTCCTACGAGCAGTACTTC.

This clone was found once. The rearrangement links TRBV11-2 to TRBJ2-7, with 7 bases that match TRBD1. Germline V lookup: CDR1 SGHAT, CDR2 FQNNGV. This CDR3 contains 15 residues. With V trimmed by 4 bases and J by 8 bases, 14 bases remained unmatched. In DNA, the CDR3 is TGTGCCAGCAGCTCATTAGCACCCAGACAGGGAAAGCAGTACTTC. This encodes CASSSLAPRQGKQYF.

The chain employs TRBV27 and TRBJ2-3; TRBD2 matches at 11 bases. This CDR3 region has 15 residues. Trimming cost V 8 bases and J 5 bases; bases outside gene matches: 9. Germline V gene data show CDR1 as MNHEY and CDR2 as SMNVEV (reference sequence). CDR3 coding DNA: TGTGCCAGCGGGCTTAGCGGGAGGGCCGTAGATACGCAGTATTTT. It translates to CASGLSGRAVDTQYF.

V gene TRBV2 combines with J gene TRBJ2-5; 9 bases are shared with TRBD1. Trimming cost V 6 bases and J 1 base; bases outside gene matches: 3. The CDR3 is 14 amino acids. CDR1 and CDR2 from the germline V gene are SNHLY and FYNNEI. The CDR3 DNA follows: TGTGCCAGCAGGGAGGACAGGGGCCAAGAGACCCAGTACTTC. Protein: CASREDRGQETQYF.

In DNA, the CDR3 is TGCAGCGTCGGGACAGGGGGCGCGGAGACCCAGTACTTC. Translation: CSVGTGGAETQYF. V and J are TRBV29-1 and TRBJ2-5; TRBD1 agrees at 12 bases. There are 13 residues in the CDR3. The V segment lost 6 bases and the J segment 5 bases; nucleotides outside the gene matches: 4. Germline lookup yields CDR1 SQVTM and CDR2 ANQGSEA.

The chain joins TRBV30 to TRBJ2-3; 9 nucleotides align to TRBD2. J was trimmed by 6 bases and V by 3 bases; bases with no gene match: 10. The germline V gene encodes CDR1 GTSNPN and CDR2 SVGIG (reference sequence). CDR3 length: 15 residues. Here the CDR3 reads CAWSPGLAGADTQYF. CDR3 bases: TGTGCCTGGAGCCCAGGATTAGCGGGGGCGGATACGCAGTATTTT.

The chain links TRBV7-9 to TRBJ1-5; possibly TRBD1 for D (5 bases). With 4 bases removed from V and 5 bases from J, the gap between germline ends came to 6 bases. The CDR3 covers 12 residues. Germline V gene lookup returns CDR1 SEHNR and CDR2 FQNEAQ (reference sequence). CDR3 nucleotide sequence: TGTGCCAGCAGCTGGGGGTATCAGCCCCAGCATTTT. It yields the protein CASSWGYQPQHF.

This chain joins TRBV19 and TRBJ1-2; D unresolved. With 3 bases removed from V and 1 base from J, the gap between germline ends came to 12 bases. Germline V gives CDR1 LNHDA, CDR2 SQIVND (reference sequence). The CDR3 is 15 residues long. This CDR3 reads CASSIFDPVNYGYTF. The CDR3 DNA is TGTGCCAGTAGTATCTTCGATCCGGTTAACTATGGCTACACCTTC.

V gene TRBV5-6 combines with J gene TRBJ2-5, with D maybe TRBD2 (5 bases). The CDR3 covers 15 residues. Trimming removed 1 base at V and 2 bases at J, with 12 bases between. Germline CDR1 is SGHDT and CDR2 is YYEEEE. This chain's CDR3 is CASSLRSSFQETQYF. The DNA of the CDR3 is TGTGCCAGCAGCTTGCGGTCTAGCTTTCAAGAGACCCAGTACTTC.

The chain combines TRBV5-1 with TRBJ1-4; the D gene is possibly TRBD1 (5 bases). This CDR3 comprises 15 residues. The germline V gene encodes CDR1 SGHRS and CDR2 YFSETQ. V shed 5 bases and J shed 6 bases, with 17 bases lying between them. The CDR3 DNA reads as TGCGCCAGCAGAATAGGACGGGACCTTTATGAAAAACTGTTTTTT. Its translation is CASRIGRDLYEKLFF.

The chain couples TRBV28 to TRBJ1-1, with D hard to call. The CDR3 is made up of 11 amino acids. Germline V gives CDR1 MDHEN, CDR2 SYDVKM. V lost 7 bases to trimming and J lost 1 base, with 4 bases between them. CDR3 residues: CASITNTEAFF. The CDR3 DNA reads TGTGCCAGCATAACGAACACTGAAGCTTTCTTT.

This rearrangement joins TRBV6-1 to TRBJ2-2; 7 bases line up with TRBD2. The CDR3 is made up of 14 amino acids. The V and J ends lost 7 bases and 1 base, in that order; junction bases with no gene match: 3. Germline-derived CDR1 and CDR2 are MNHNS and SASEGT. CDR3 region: CASTASGNTGELFF. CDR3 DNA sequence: TGTGCCAGCACGGCTAGCGGGAACACCGGGGAGCTGTTTTTT.

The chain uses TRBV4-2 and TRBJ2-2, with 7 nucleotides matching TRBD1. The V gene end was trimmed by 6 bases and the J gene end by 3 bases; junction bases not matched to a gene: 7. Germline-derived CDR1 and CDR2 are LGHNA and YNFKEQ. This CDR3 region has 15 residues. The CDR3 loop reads CASRGQPGDTGELFF. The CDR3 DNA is TGTGCCAGCAGGGGACAGCCTGGGGACACCGGGGAGCTGTTTTTT.